One T cell receptor (beta chain) is described in this entry. Its target is not known. This sample is part of a study of beta chain features in type 1 diabetes. The authors reverse transcribed all of the isolated RNA, so sequencing captured expressed TCRB transcripts. TCRdb keeps only in-frame clones here, not all; method: immunoSEQ multiplex PCR. Among some 150,000 clones listed, around a tenth were seen once. General observations from the study: Shorter TCRB CDR3s, moderately but significantly so, marked every one of the four CD4+ subsets in Type 1 diabetes patients. Cells that show high TCR expression could be over-represented by cDNA sequencing. Unsettled here was the matter of whether HLA type influences TCRB rearrangement.

This clonotype originated in a woman aged 40-49 years in good health. The sequencing sample was made of central memory CD4+ T cells from blood.

The DNA of the CDR3 is TGTGCCAGCAGCGTGACAGGGTCTGACACAGATACGCAGTATTTT. Protein sequence: CASSVTGSDTDTQYF. V is TRBV9 and J is TRBJ2-3; 7 bases are shared with TRBD1. This CDR3 has 15 amino acids. Germline V lookup: CDR1 SGDLS, CDR2 YYNGEE. V lost 2 bases, J lost 2 bases, and 5 bases stayed unmatched.